A single sample is the source of the 21 T cell receptor beta chains below, sequenced in a study of control samples from healthy donors and cancer patients. The assay was immunoSEQ multiplex PCR, and TCRdb's table has in-frame clones only and misses some. Of about 160,000 clones listed, approximately 96% are singletons. Sequencing was carried out using blood. The receptors were sampled from a woman aged 40-49 years in good health.

The chain joins TRBV4-1 to TRBJ2-7; tentatively, D is TRBD2 (6 bases). The V gene lost 3 bases and the J gene lost 1 base, with 16 bases spanning the gap. Germline values: CDR1 MGHRA, CDR2 YSYEKL. The CDR3 spans 16 residues. The CDR3 sequence: CASSQPGTGLSYEQYF. The CDR3 DNA reads as TGCGCCAGCAGCCAGCCCGGGACGGGACTGTCCTACGAGCAGTACTTC.

This chain joins TRBV7-3 and TRBJ1-3; no reliable D call. Germline loops: CDR1 SGHTA, CDR2 FQGTGA. The CDR3 is 17 amino acids. Deletions cut 1 base from V and 0 bases from J, with 13 bases between. The CDR3 DNA reads TGTGCCAGCAGCTTAAATTCCGGGCCGACCTCTGGAAACACCATATATTTT. Protein product: CASSLNSGPTSGNTIYF.

The gene calls are TRBV7-8 and TRBJ2-7, with 7 bases lining up with TRBD1. This CDR3 contains 15 residues. Trimming at V came to 1 base and at J to 4 bases, leaving 7 bases not matched to a gene. CDR1 is SGHVS, CDR2 FQNEAQ, per germline. The CDR3 spells CASSLVGTALYEQYF. CDR3 in DNA: TGTGCCAGCAGCTTAGTTGGGACAGCCCTTTACGAGCAGTACTTC.

About this clone: The CDR3 end shows no conserved phenylalanine or tryptophan, and so a read error is likely. This chain uses TRBV7-2 with TRBJ2-7; D unclear. The CDR3 sequence is 14 residues long. Germline V lookup: CDR1 SGHTA, CDR2 FQGNSA. V lost 1 base and J 2 bases, leaving 9 bases between the germline ends. The CDR3 region is CASSLGRRTYEQYL. The CDR3 nucleotides read TGTGCCAGCAGCTTAGGGCGGAGAACCTACGAGCAGTACCTC.

The rearrangement links TRBV12-3 or TRBV12-4 to TRBJ1-1, with D hard to call. Trimming took off 7 bases at V and 4 bases at J, with 13 bases between the two ends. The CDR3 contains 13 residues. CDR3: CASILRPGTEAFF. As DNA, the CDR3 is TGTGCCAGCATCCTGAGGCCTGGCACTGAAGCTTTCTTT.

The chain recombines TRBV6-5 with TRBJ1-6, with TRBD1 as a possible D gene (6 bases). The V gene lost 5 bases and the J gene lost 9 bases, with 8 bases spanning the gap. This CDR3 region has 12 residues. The germline V gene has CDR1 MNHEY and CDR2 SVGAGI. CDR3 nucleotides: TGTGCCAGCAGTCAGGGGCTTTCACCCCTCCACTTT. Its translation: CASSQGLSPLHF.

This clone has only one observation. The rearrangement links TRBV9 to TRBJ2-7; TRBD2 might be the D (5 bases). The CDR3 covers 15 residues. V was shortened by 0 bases and J by 2 bases, with 12 bases between the two germline ends. Per germline, CDR1 SGDLS and CDR2 YYNGEE. CDR3 residues: CASSVGGSPTYEQYF. The CDR3 DNA sequence: TGTGCCAGCAGCGTAGGAGGGAGCCCGACCTACGAGCAGTACTTC.

This chain joins TRBV7-9 and TRBJ2-2; the D is unclear. The CDR3 sequence is 10 residues long. V gave up 4 bases and J gave up 6 bases, with 0 bases separating them. The germline V gene encodes CDR1 SEHNR and CDR2 FQNEAQ (reference sequence). In DNA, the CDR3 is TGTGCCAGCAGCTCCGGGGAGCTGTTTTTT. Translation: CASSSGELFF.

The chain has TRBV18 and TRBJ2-1; 13 nucleotides match TRBD2. V gave up 3 bases and J gave up 6 bases; unmatched junction bases: 5. CDR1 is KGHSH and CDR2 is LQKENI in the germline V gene. The CDR3 loop spans 16 amino acids. Here the CDR3 DNA reads TGTGCCAGCTCACCCTCGGGACTAGCGGGACGCAATGAGCAGTTCTTC. Its protein is CASSPSGLAGRNEQFF. Full variable domain (outside the CDR3, taken from reference TRBV18 and TRBJ2-1): NAGVMQNPRHLVRRRGQEARLRCSPMKGHSHVYWYRQLPEEGLKFMVYLQKENIIDESGMPKERFSAEFPKEGPSILRIQQVVRGDSAAYFCASSPSGLAGRNEQFFGPGTRLTVL.

This clone was observed a single time. The chain joins TRBV18 to TRBJ2-1, with D possibly TRBD2 on 5 matching bases. The V gene's germline CDR1 is KGHSH and CDR2 LQKENI. Trimming took 2 bases from V and 0 from J, leaving 11 bases between them. This CDR3 is built from 16 residues. CDR3 DNA: TGTGCCAGCTCACCAGATCTGGGGAGCTCCTACAATGAGCAGTTCTTC. Translating it yields CASSPDLGSSYNEQFF.

The rearrangement uses TRBV4-3 and TRBJ2-2; either TRBD1 or TRBD2 may supply D (5 bases each). Germline V lookup: CDR1 LGHNA, CDR2 YSLEER. V gave up 1 base and J gave up 7 bases, with 19 bases separating them. The CDR3 runs to 17 residues. Here the CDR3 reads CASSQAPMGRAGGELFF. The CDR3 bases are TGCGCCAGCAGCCAAGCCCCAATGGGCAGGGCGGGCGGGGAGCTGTTTTTT.

The chain recombines TRBV7-2 with TRBJ2-3, with D unclear. The CDR3 is 16 amino acids. The ends were cut back, 5 bases at V and 5 bases at J, with 20 bases in the middle. The V gene's germline CDR1 is SGHTA and CDR2 FQGNSA. Here the CDR3 reads CASSLMGTLLGDTQYF. The CDR3 nucleotides are TGTGCCAGCAGCCTTATGGGCACACTACTGGGAGATACGCAGTATTTT. The full variable domain, completed using reference TRBV7-2 and TRBJ2-3, is GAGVSQSPSNKVTEKGKDVELRCDPISGHTALYWYRQSLGQGLEFLIYFQGNSAPDKSGLPSDRFSAERTGGSVSTLTIQRTQQEDSAVYLCASSLMGTLLGDTQYFGPGTRLTVL.

This rearrangement joins TRBV6-5 to TRBJ2-1, with D tentatively TRBD2 (6 bases). Germline V gives CDR1 MNHEY, CDR2 SVGAGI. Trimming stripped 7 bases from V and 9 bases from J, with 10 bases between. This CDR3 contains 11 residues. CDR3 sequence: CASTFGGEQFF. The CDR3 nucleotides read TGTGCCAGCACCTTCGGGGGTGAGCAGTTCTTC.

The J gene is TRBJ2-1, the V gene TRBV30; TRBD2 matches 9 bases. This CDR3 comprises 13 residues. J was trimmed by 7 bases and V by 3 bases; bases with no gene match: 4. Germline CDR1 GTSNPN, CDR2 SVGIG (reference sequence). CDR3 region: CAWSGLARNEQFF. CDR3 DNA: TGTGCCTGGAGCGGACTAGCGAGGAATGAGCAGTTCTTC.

The V gene is TRBV2, the J gene TRBJ1-1, with a tentative D call TRBD1 (5 bases). Trimming shortened V by 3 bases and J by 2 bases, and 7 bases separated the two germline ends. Germline V lookup: CDR1 SNHLY, CDR2 FYNNEI. This CDR3 has 13 residues. The CDR3 bases are TGTGCCAGCAGTGAGGGGGAAAACACTGAAGCTTTCTTT. It is translated as CASSEGENTEAFF.

This rearrangement joins TRBV9 to TRBJ2-3; the D gene is possibly TRBD2 (5 bases). Between the trimmed V and J ends, which lost 2 bases and 6 bases, there was a span of 10 bases. The CDR3 is made up of 13 amino acids. Germline V gives CDR1 SGDLS, CDR2 YYNGEE. CDR3 region: CASSVGDLDTQYF. In DNA, the CDR3 is TGTGCCAGCAGCGTCGGGGATTTGGATACGCAGTATTTT.

This CDR3 is CASSQITAGAFTDTQYF. The CDR3 nucleotides are TGTGCCAGCAGCCAAATCACAGCGGGAGCTTTCACAGATACGCAGTATTTT. The rearrangement links TRBV3-1 (or the pseudogene TRBV3-2) to TRBJ2-3; 8 nucleotides align to TRBD2. The CDR3 totals 17 residues. Germline V lookup: CDR1 LGHDT, CDR2 YNNKEL (reference sequence). The V segment lost 2 bases and the J segment 2 bases; nucleotides outside the gene matches: 9.

The chain combines TRBV4-1 with TRBJ1-6; D unresolved. The CDR3 spans 16 residues. Trimming removed 0 bases from V and 11 bases from J, with 17 bases in between. Per germline, CDR1 MGHRA and CDR2 YSYEKL. DNA for the CDR3: TGCGCCAGCAGCCAAGAGGGCACCCTATCTGTTCCACCCCTCCACTTT. It encodes CASSQEGTLSVPPLHF.

The chain links TRBV19 to TRBJ2-1; 8 bases match TRBD1. Germline V lookup: CDR1 LNHDA, CDR2 SQIVND (reference sequence). V dropped 5 bases and J dropped 4; count of bases not matched to a gene: 4. The CDR3 runs 14 residues. DNA of the CDR3: TGTGCCAGTAGTCCCCGGGACAGGTACAATGAGCAGTTCTTC. Translated, it gives CASSPRDRYNEQFF.

The V gene is TRBV7-3, the J gene TRBJ2-7, with 10 bases identical to TRBD1. The CDR3 runs 15 residues. Germline V gene sequence: CDR1 SGHTA, CDR2 FQGTGA. The V and J ends lost 3 bases and 5 bases, in that order; junction bases with no gene match: 7. Written as DNA, the CDR3 is TGTGCCAGCAGCTTTGAGGGGACAGGGGTGGACGAGCAGTACTTC. Its protein is CASSFEGTGVDEQYF.

This clone was recorded only once. V gene TRBV6-1 combines with J gene TRBJ1-3; the D is unclear. The V end lost 2 bases, the J end lost 0 bases, and 11 bases lay between the germline ends. CDR1 is MNHNS and CDR2 is SASEGT in the germline V gene. The CDR3 has 16 amino acids. CDR3 in DNA: TGTGCCAGCAGTGAAAGTTGGGCAGCCTCTGGAAACACCATATATTTT. It yields the protein CASSESWAASGNTIYF.